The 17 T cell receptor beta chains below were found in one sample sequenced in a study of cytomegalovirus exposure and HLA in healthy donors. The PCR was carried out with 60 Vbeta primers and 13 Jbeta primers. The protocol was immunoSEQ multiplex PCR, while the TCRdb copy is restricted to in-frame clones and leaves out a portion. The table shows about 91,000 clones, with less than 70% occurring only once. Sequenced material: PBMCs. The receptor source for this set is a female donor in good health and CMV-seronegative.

This CDR3 is CASSLGTVNTEAFF. As DNA, the CDR3 is TGTGCCAGCAGCTTAGGGACAGTGAACACTGAAGCTTTCTTT. V and J are TRBV13 and TRBJ1-1; TRBD1 might be the D (5 bases). The CDR3 length is 14 residues. Between the trimmed V and J ends, which lost 0 bases and 0 bases, there was a span of 5 bases. The V gene's germline CDR1 is PRHDT and CDR2 FYEKMQ (reference sequence).

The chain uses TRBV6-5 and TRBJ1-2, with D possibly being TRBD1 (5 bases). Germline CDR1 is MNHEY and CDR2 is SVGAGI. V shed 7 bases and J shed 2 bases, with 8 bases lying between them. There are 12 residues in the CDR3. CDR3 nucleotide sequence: TGTGCCAGCAAGGCAGGGAACTATGGCTACACCTTC. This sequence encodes CASKAGNYGYTF.

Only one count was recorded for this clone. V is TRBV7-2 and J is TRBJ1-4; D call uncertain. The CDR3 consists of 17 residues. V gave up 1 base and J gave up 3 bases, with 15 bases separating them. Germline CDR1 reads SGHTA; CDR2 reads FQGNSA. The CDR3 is CASSLEGAAVANEKLFF. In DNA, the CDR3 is TGTGCCAGCAGCTTAGAGGGAGCGGCGGTGGCTAATGAAAAACTGTTTTTT.

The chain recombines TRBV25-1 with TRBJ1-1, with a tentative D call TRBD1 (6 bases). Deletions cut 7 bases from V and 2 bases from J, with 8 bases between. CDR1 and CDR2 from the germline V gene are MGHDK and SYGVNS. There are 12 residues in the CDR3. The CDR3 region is CASTQGNTEAFF. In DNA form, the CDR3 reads TGTGCCAGCACACAGGGAAACACTGAAGCTTTCTTT. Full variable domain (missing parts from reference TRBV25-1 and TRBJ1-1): EADIYQTPRYLVIGTGKKITLECSQTMGHDKMYWYQQDPGMELHLIHYSYGVNSTEKGDLSSESTVSRIRTEHFPLTLESARPSHTSQYLCASTQGNTEAFFGQGTRLTVV.

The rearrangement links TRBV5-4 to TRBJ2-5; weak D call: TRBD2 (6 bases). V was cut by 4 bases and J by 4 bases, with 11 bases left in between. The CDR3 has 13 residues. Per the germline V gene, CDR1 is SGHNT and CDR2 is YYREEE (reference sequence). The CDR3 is CASSRPGVETQYF. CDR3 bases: TGTGCCAGCAGCAGACCGGGGGTAGAGACCCAGTACTTC.

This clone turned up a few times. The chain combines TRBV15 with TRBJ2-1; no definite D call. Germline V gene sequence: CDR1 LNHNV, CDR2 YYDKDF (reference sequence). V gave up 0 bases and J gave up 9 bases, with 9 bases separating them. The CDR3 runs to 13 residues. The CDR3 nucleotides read TGTGCCACCAGCAGAGATCAGGTTTCTGAGCAGTTCTTC. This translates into CATSRDQVSEQFF. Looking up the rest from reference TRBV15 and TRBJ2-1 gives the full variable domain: DAMVIQNPRYQVTQFGKPVTLSCSQTLNHNVMYWYQQKSSQAPKLLFHYYDKDFNNEADTPDNFQSRRPNTSFCFLDIRSPGLGDTAMYLCATSRDQVSEQFFGPGTRLTVL.

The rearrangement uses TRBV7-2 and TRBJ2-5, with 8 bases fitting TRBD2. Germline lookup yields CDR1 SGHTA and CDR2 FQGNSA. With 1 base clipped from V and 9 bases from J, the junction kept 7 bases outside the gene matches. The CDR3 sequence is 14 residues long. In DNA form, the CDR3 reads TGTGCCAGCAGCTTAGGACTAGCGAGGGTTGCCCAGTACTTC. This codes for CASSLGLARVAQYF.

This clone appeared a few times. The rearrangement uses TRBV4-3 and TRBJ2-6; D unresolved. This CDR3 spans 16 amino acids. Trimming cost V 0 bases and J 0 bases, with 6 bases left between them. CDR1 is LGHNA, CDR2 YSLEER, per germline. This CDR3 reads CASSQDVSSGANVLTF. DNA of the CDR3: TGCGCCAGCAGCCAAGACGTCAGCTCTGGGGCCAACGTCCTGACTTTC.

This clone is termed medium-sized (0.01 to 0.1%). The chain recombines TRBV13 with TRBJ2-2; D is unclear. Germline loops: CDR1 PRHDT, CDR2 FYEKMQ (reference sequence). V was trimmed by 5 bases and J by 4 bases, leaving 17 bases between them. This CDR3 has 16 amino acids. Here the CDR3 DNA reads TGTGCCAGCAGCCCTCCGGGTTTCGGCGGCACCGGGGAGCTGTTTTTT. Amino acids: CASSPPGFGGTGELFF.

The CDR3 protein is CASTPGQGNYEQYF. Here the CDR3 DNA reads TGTGCCAGCACCCCGGGACAGGGGAACTACGAGCAGTACTTC. The chain carries TRBV7-2 and TRBJ2-7, with 10 bases fitting TRBD1. This CDR3 is 14 amino acids long. V was pared by 7 bases and J by 3 bases, with 6 bases of the junction left unmatched. Germline CDR1 is SGHTA and CDR2 is FQGNSA.

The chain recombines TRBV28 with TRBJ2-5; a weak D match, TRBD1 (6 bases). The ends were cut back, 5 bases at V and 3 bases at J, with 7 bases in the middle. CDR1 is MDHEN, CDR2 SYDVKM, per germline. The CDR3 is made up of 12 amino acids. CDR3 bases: TGTGCCAGCAGTAGGACAGAAGAGACCCAGTACTTC. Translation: CASSRTEETQYF. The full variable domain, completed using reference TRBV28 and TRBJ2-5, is DVKVTQSSRYLVKRTGEKVFLECVQDMDHENMFWYRQDPGLGLRLIYFSYDVKMKEKGDIPEGYSVSREKKERFSLILESASTNQTSMYLCASSRTEETQYFGPGTRLLVL.

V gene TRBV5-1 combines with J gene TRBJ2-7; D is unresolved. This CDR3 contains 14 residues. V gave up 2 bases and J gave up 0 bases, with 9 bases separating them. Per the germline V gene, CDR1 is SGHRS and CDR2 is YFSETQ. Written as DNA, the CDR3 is TGCGCCAGCAGCTTTGAGGTTTACTCCTACGAGCAGTACTTC. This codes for CASSFEVYSYEQYF.

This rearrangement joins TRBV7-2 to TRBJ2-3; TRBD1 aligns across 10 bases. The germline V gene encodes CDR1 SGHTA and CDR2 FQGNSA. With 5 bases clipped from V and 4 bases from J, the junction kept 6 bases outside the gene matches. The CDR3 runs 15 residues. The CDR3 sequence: CASSPRDRGPDTQYF. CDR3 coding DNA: TGTGCCAGCAGCCCCCGGGACAGGGGCCCAGATACGCAGTATTTT.

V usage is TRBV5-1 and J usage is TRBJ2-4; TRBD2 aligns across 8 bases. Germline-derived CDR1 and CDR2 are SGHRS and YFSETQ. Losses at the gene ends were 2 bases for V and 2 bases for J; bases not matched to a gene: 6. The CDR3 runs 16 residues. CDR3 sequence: CASSFDRGGTKNIQYF. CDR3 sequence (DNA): TGCGCCAGCAGCTTCGATCGCGGGGGGACCAAAAACATTCAGTACTTC.

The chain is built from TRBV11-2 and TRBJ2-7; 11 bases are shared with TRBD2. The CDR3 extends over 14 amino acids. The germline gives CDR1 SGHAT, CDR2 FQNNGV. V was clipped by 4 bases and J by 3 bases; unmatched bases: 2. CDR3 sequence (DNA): TGTGCCAGCAGCTCTCTAGCGGGGGGCTACGAGCAGTACTTC. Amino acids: CASSSLAGGYEQYF.

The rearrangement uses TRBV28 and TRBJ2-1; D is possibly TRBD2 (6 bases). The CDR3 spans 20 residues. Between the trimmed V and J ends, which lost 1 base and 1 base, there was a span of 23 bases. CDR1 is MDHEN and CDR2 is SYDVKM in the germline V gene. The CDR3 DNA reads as TGTGCCAGCAGTTTATCGTGGCGGTGGGGTCGGGAGCCGTCCTACAATGAGCAGTTCTTC. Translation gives CASSLSWRWGREPSYNEQFF.

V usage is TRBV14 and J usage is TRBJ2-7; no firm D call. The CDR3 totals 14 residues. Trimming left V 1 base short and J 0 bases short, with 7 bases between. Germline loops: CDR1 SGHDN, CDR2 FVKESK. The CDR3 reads CASSQVFGSYEQYF. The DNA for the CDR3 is TGTGCCAGCAGCCAAGTATTCGGCTCCTACGAGCAGTACTTC.